What follows is one T cell receptor (beta chain) and its context. Its antigen is currently unknown. The CDR3 length is 13 residues. In germline, CDR1 is SGHDN, CDR2 FVKESK. With 3 bases removed from V and 4 bases from J, the gap between germline ends came to 6 bases. Libraries were prepared by immunoSEQ multiplex PCR; TCRdb keeps only in-frame clonotypes and omits some of them. The table lists over a hundred clones, approximately 96% of them singletons. The record originates from a study of tumour-infiltrating T cells in Burkitt lymphoma. Study-level points and caveats: Several public clonotypes recurred in numerous Burkitt lymphoma patients.

This TCR was sampled from a human donor with Burkitt lymphoma. V usage is TRBV14 and J usage is TRBJ1-4; D gene ambiguous. The material sequenced was tumor tissue. CDR3 sequence reads: CASSQWDNEKLFF. The CDR3 DNA reads TGTGCCAGCAGCCAGTGGGATAATGAAAAACTGTTTTTT.